These 6 T cell receptor beta chains came from one sample sequenced in a study of blood T cells in healthy people across ages. A second PCR, run for roughly 7 to 11 cycles, used a sample-barcoded 5' primer plus a J-beta primer mix. MiXCR, applied by TCRdb to the 5' RACE reads, yields one record per CDR3 protein. The sample lists 450,000 to 650,000 distinct CDR3 sequences, approximately 25% occurring once. A further study also used this sample, focusing on T cells of mothers and their children.

The specimen sequenced was blood. These receptors were obtained from a boy aged 10-17 years in good health.

This clonotype was seen many times. J is TRBJ2-5 and V is TRBV6-4, with D hard to call. Germline CDR1 is MRHNA and CDR2 is SNTAGT. The CDR3 has 15 residues. V was clipped by 3 bases and J by 1 base, with 12 bases between them. The CDR3 nucleotides read TGTGCCAGCAGTGAGACTGGTGGTCTCCAAGAGACCCAGTACTTC. This codes for CASSETGGLQETQYF.

The chain links TRBV6-5 to TRBJ2-1; TRBD2 matches 11 bases. This CDR3 has 17 amino acids. With 8 bases clipped from V and 3 bases from J, the junction kept 12 bases outside the gene matches. Germline CDR1 and CDR2: MNHEY and SVGAGI. The CDR3: CASGTTQGLADYNEQFF. The CDR3 nucleotides read TGTGCCAGCGGAACAACACAGGGACTAGCGGACTACAATGAGCAGTTCTTC.

The chain links TRBV5-5 to TRBJ1-4; 9 bases agree with TRBD1. From germline, CDR1 is SGHKS and CDR2 YYEKEE (reference sequence). This CDR3 contains 16 residues. V lost 0 bases to trimming and J lost 4 bases; unmatched junction nucleotides: 4. CDR3: CASSLDATGGNEKLFF. CDR3 coding DNA: TGTGCCAGCAGCTTGGATGCGACAGGGGGTAATGAAAAACTGTTTTTT.

The chain joins TRBV28 to TRBJ2-5; a weak D match, TRBD2 (5 bases). The J call is uncertain, as TRBJ2-1 better fits the DNA end. Germline V lookup: CDR1 MDHEN, CDR2 SYDVKM. The CDR3 totals 14 residues. The CDR3 nucleotides read TGTGCCAGCAGTCTTGCCGGGGTTAACAATGAGCAGTTCTTC. Amino acid sequence: CASSLAGVNNEQFF.

The rearrangement links TRBV9 to TRBJ2-1; 9 nucleotides line up with TRBD2. CDR3 length: 16 amino acids. V lost 4 bases and J lost 3; bases outside the gene matches: 8. The germline gives CDR1 SGDLS, CDR2 YYNGEE. The CDR3 loop reads CASSREAGGLYNEQFF. Here the CDR3 DNA reads TGTGCCAGCAGCCGGGAGGCGGGGGGGCTCTACAATGAGCAGTTCTTC.

The J gene is TRBJ2-1, the V gene TRBV12-3 or TRBV12-4, with 7 positions matching TRBD2. With 6 bases clipped from V and 4 bases from J, the junction kept 9 bases outside the gene matches. The CDR3 totals 15 residues. The CDR3 is CASRRPGLSYNEQFF. The CDR3 nucleotides read TGTGCCAGCAGACGACCGGGACTATCTTACAATGAGCAGTTCTTC.